This TCR beta chain was retrieved from a study of CD8 T cells in Susac syndrome (dated by TCRdb to about 2019). About the study as a whole: Among the Susac syndrome patients who were sequenced, clinically active disease was present in over 5 and clinical remission was observed in about eight. Whether CD8+ T cell activation and differentiation in Susac syndrome was antigen driven was tested using repertoire sequencing. At the time of blood withdrawal, Susac syndrome patients were either therapy-naive, taking corticosteroids (with some also receiving IVIg), or on IVIg alone. Clonality of the CD8+ T cell repertoire was compared between roughly 13 healthy donors, approximately 14 Susac syndrome patients and some 15 multiple sclerosis patients.

High-throughput TCR beta sequencing profiled peripheral blood CD8+ and CD4+ T cells from healthy donors, Susac syndrome patients and multiple sclerosis patients. Susac syndrome patients met recently defined diagnostic criteria for definite or probable disease. Bulk CD8+ and CD4+ T cells were purified by magnetic negative isolation, while CD8+ TEMRA cells were enriched using FACS. Blood was drawn into EDTA tubes, processed within 24 hours, and PBMCs were isolated by density gradient centrifugation. PBMCs intended for TCR sequencing were frozen in liquid nitrogen and were later thawed in a 37 degrees C water bath. A purity of at least 90% was achieved for sorted or isolated CD4+, CD8+ and CD8+ TEMRA cells. Findings and caveats that apply to the study as a whole: The number of individuals in the TCR sequencing and HLA analysis was acknowledged as relatively small. In the total CD8+ and CD8+ TEMRA repertoires, more than 15 and five Susac-specific public clones, respectively, were identified. CD8+ repertoires in Susac syndrome showed clonal expansion, which was highest in CD8+ TEMRA cells and was greater in clinically active patients than in remitting patients.

RNA was extracted using the RNeasy kit, and roughly 0.5 to 1 ug of the RNA was reverse transcribed with random hexamers. The immunoSEQ multiplex PCR assay, covering 54 Vbeta and 13 Jbeta segments, was used to amplify TCR beta CDR3 regions. Bias from PCR amplification was corrected by using a synthetic template baseline for primer optimization and for computational correction. Per the source publication's procedure: Reads were annotated to V, D and J genes according to IMGT and were analyzed with immunoSEQ Analyzer, with only productive sequences retained. Clonality was calculated as one minus the Shannon entropy normalized by log2 of the number of productive unique sequences. Public and private clones were assessed among the 100 most prevalent clones of each patient and control. Clones were defined as Susac-specific if absent from the healthy and MS cohorts, from 1052 published viral clones and from other ImmuneACCESS disease sequences. TCRdb reworked the public reads: Q25 trimming with fastp, MiXCR clone assembly, productive beta chains retained. Every entry covers one CDR3 protein and lists the most common genes and DNA from its rows. The V and J calls come from TCRdb's annotation, not from the publication. This sample holds 65,000 to 85,000 distinct CDR3 sequences; approximately 95% were observed only once. The ten largest clones add up to approximately 0.45% of the sample.

CDR1 SGDLS and CDR2 YYNGEE are derived from the germline V gene. Trimming costs V 4 bases and J 8 bases, and their ends lie 12 bases apart. From cysteine to phenylalanine, the CDR3 is 12 amino acids long. Only the CDR3 DNA is retained, 36 bases long and in frame from the first base. This clonotype was observed a single time. This clone's antigen is unknown. No per-base quality is available; no much larger clone lies one base away. A single read constitutes weak evidence. The TCR originated in a human donor with Susac syndrome. The sequence is built from TRBV9 and TRBJ1-2, with the D gene not clear enough to name. The material sequenced was CD8+ T cells from PBMCs. The CDR3 protein is CASSLGSSGYTF. The DNA is as follows: TGTGCCAGCAGCCTGGGGAGCAGCGGCTACACCTTC.